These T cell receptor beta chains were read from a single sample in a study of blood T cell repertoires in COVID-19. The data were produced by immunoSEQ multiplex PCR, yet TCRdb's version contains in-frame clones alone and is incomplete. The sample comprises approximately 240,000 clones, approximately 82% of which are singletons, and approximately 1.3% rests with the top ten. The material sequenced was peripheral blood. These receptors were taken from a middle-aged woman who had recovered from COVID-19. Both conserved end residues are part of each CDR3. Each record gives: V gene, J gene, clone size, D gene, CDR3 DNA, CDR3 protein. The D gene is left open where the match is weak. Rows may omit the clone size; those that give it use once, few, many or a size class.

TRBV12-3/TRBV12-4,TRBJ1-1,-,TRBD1,TGTGCCAGCAGACAGGGGGTGTTGGCTGAAGCTTTCTTT,CASRQGVLAEAFF
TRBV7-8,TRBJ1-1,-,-,TGTGCCAGCAGCTTATCGGCAGGGGCCTTGAACACTGAAGCTTTCTTT,CASSLSAGALNTEAFF
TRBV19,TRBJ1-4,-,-,TGTGCCAGTAGTCCGGACAGAGACGAAAAACTGTTTTTT,CASSPDRDEKLFF
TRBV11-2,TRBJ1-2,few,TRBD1,TGTGCCAGCAGCTCGACAGGGTATGGCTACACCTTC,CASSSTGYGYTF
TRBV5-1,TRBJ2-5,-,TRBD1,TGCGCCAGCAGCTTGGCCCCGACAGGGGGCGGCGAGACCCAGTACTTC,CASSLAPTGGGETQYF
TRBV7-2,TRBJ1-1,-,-,TGTGCCAGCAGGACGAGGAGCCCGATTGGAGACACTGAAGCTTTCTTT,CASRTRSPIGDTEAFF
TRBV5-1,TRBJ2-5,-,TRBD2,TGCGCCAGCAGCTTGGTTGCTAGCGGAAACCAAGAGACCCAGTACTTC,CASSLVASGNQETQYF
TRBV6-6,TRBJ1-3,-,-,TGTGCCAGCAGTTATCAAGACAGGACCGGGGACACCATATATTTT,CASSYQDRTGDTIYF
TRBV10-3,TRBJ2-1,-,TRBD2,TGTGCCATCAGAACTAGCGGGAACAATGAGCAGTTCTTC,CAIRTSGNNEQFF
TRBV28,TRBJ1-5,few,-,TGTGCCAGCATCGCCCGCCCGTCAGGGTCCGATCAGCCCCAGCATTTT,CASIARPSGSDQPQHF
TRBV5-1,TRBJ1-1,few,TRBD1,TGCGCCAGCAGCTTAGGACAGGGGATAGGTTGGGATGAAGCTTTCTTT,CASSLGQGIGWDEAFF
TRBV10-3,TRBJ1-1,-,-,TGTGCCATCAGTGATTCCAATGATGGGGGCCCATCCGGGGAGACTGAAGCTTTCTTT,CAISDSNDGGPSGETEAFF
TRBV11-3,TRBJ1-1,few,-,TGTGCCAGCAGGTCAGTAACAGGGAGAGCTTTCTTT,CASRSVTGRAFF
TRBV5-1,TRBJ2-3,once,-,TGCGCCAGCAGCTTGTGGGCCACAGATACGCAGTATTTT,CASSLWATDTQYF
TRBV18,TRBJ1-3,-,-,TGTGCCAGCTCACCACCGGGAGGGTCTGGAAACACCATATATTTT,CASSPPGGSGNTIYF
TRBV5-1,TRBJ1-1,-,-,TGCGCCAGCAGCTCGGAGGGCACGAACACTGAAGCTTTCTTT,CASSSEGTNTEAFF
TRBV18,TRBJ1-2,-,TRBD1,TGTGCCAGCTCTCGGGACAGCCACTTTGGGGGCTACACCTTC,CASSRDSHFGGYTF
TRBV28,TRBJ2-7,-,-,TGTGCCAGCAGTTTAGACGGGGTCTTCCACGAGCAGTACTTC,CASSLDGVFHEQYF
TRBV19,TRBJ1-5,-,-,TGTGCCAGTAAATTCCCGGGACTGGGAAATCAGCCCCAGCATTTT,CASKFPGLGNQPQHF
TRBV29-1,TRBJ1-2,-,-,TGCAGCGTTGAAGATTCCGGTGGCTACACCTTC,CSVEDSGGYTF
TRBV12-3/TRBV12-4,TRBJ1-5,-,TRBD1,TGTGCCAGCAGTTTCGGGAAAACAGGGGTACATTTT,CASSFGKTGVHF
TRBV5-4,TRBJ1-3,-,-,TGTGCCAGCAGCTTGGATTCTCTGACAAGCTCTGGAAACACCATATATTTT,CASSLDSLTSSGNTIYF
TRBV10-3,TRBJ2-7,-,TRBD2,TGTGCCATCTCTCCGGGACTAGCGGGGGGAAGCTCCTACGAGCAGTACTTC,CAISPGLAGGSSYEQYF
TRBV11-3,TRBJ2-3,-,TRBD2,TGTGCCAGCAGCCCGAGACTCCCGGGGGGGTACACAGATACGCAGTATTTT,CASSPRLPGGYTDTQYF
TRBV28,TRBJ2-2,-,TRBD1,TGTGCCAGCAGGCAACCCCGGACAGGGGGCATTGGCGGGGAGCTGTTTTTT,CASRQPRTGGIGGELFF
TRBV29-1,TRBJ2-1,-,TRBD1,TGCAGCGTTGAAGGACAGGGTTGGAATGAGCAGTTCTTC,CSVEGQGWNEQFF
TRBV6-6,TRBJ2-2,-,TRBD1,TGTGCCAGCAGCAGCCACGCCGGGACAGGCACCGGGGAGCTGTTTTTT,CASSSHAGTGTGELFF
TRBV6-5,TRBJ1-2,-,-,TGTGCCAGCAAACGACAGGTCAACTATGGCTACACCTTC,CASKRQVNYGYTF
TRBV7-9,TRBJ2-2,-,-,TGTGCCAGCTCAAGGGGGACCGGGGAGCTGTTTTTT,CASSRGTGELFF
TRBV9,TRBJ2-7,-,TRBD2,TGTGCCAGCAGCGCGGGGGGGCAGGCCCTTCCCTACGAGCAGTACTTC,CASSAGGQALPYEQYF
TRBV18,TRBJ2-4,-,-,TGTGCCAGCTCACCAGGCTGGTCACAGAAAGCCAAAAACATTCAGTACTTC,CASSPGWSQKAKNIQYF
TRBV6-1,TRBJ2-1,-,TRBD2,TGTGCCAGCAGTGAAGCTTCTAGCGGGGGGGGCGATGAGCAGTTCTTC,CASSEASSGGGDEQFF
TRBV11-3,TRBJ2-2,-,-,TGTGCCAGCAGCCTTATGTCCGGCGGGGAGCTGTTTTTT,CASSLMSGGELFF
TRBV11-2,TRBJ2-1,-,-,TGTGCCAGCAGCTTGGGGACTGGAGCGATCAATGAGCAGTTCTTC,CASSLGTGAINEQFF
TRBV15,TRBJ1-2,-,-,TGTGCCACCAGCAAAGGGCGGGAAAACTATGGCTACACCTTC,CATSKGRENYGYTF
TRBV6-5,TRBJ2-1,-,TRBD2,TGTGCCGTCGGACTAGCAGGCCACAATGAGCAGTTCTTC,CAVGLAGHNEQFF
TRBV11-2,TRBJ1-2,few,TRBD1,TGTGCCAGCAGCTTATTATTCAGAGGGACAGGGGGCGCGGGCTATGGCTACACCTTC,CASSLLFRGTGGAGYGYTF
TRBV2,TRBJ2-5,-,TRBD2,TGTGCCAGCAGTGACCGCGGGAGGAGCCAAGAGACCCAGTACTTC,CASSDRGRSQETQYF
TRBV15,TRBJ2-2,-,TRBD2,TGTGCCACCAGCGGCGTTAGAGCGGGGGGCGACACCGGGGAGCTGTTTTTT,CATSGVRAGGDTGELFF
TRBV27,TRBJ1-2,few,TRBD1,TGTGCCAGCAGTTCTCCCCTCAGGGGGTATGGCTACACCTTC,CASSSPLRGYGYTF